The rows below give T cell receptor beta chains drawn from one sample of a study of shared clonotypes between healthy human individuals. Produced via immunoSEQ multiplex PCR; TCRdb's table is partial and in-frame only. The repertoire holds about 2 million clones, approximately 95% seen once, with approximately 1.2% in the top ten. Sequenced sample: naive CD8+ T cells sorted from blood. The source of these receptors is a young man in good health. CDR3s include the opening cysteine and the closing phenylalanine or tryptophan. D genes are given only for firm matches. Rows give clone size only sometimes, using once, few, many, or a class for an expanded clone.

CDR3: CASSFVGLRATNEKLFF; DNA: TGTGCCAGCAGCTTCGTCGGACTACGCGCAACTAATGAAAAACTGTTTTTT; length: 17; D: -; size: -; J: TRBJ1-4; V: TRBV7-9
CDR3: CASSYYSGEPQHF; DNA: TGCGCCAGCAGCTACTACTCGGGCGAGCCCCAGCATTTT; length: 13; D: -; size: -; J: TRBJ1-5; V: TRBV5-1
CDR3: CASSPVNTGELFF; DNA: TGTGCCAGCAGCCCGGTGAACACCGGGGAGCTGTTTTTT; length: 13; D: -; size: -; J: TRBJ2-2; V: TRBV7-9
CDR3: CASSLVGGVPGELLF; DNA: TGTGCCAGCAGCCTCGTGGGCGGCGTGCCTGGGGAGCTGCTTTTT; length: 15; D: -; size: -; J: TRBJ2-2; V: TRBV4-2
CDR3: CATWGDWDEQYF; DNA: TGTGCCACCTGGGGGGATTGGGACGAGCAGTACTTC; length: 12; D: -; size: -; J: TRBJ2-7; V: TRBV10-3
CDR3: CSVVDRTLYEQYF; DNA: TGCAGCGTGGTAGACAGGACTCTCTACGAGCAGTACTTC; length: 13; D: -; size: -; J: TRBJ2-7; V: TRBV29-1
CDR3: CASSYTPPKREGAGEQYF; DNA: TGCGCCAGCAGCTACACCCCGCCCAAGCGGGAGGGTGCGGGCGAGCAGTACTTC; length: 18; D: TRBD2; size: -; J: TRBJ2-7; V: TRBV4-1
CDR3: CASSPGTANTEAFF; DNA: TGTGCCAGCAGCCCCGGGACGGCGAACACTGAAGCTTTCTTT; length: 14; D: -; size: -; J: TRBJ1-1; V: TRBV5-6
CDR3: CASSPETGGDEKLFF; DNA: TGTGCCAGCAGTCCGGAAACGGGGGGCGATGAAAAACTGTTTTTT; length: 15; D: -; size: -; J: TRBJ1-4; V: TRBV27
CDR3: CASSLAEGGFYNEQFF; DNA: TGTGCCAGCAGCTTAGCCGAGGGCGGCTTCTACAATGAGCAGTTCTTC; length: 16; D: -; size: -; J: TRBJ2-1; V: TRBV7-9
CDR3: CASSLGRGTFTDTQYF; DNA: TGTGCCAGCAGCTTAGGGCGAGGGACTTTCACAGATACGCAGTATTTT; length: 16; D: -; size: once; J: TRBJ2-3; V: TRBV7-2
CDR3: CASSYSMETDTQYF; DNA: TGTGCCAGCAGTTACTCGATGGAGACAGATACGCAGTATTTT; length: 14; D: -; size: -; J: TRBJ2-3; V: TRBV6-5
CDR3: CASSSGSSGELFF; DNA: TGTGCCAGCAGCTCCGGGAGTTCCGGGGAGCTGTTTTTT; length: 13; D: -; size: -; J: TRBJ2-2; V: TRBV7-8
CDR3: CASSQQAGPTYEQYF; DNA: TGCGCCAGCAGCCAGCAAGCGGGACCTACCTACGAGCAGTACTTC; length: 15; D: TRBD2; size: -; J: TRBJ2-7; V: TRBV4-3
CDR3: CASTLWTAGGSKNIQYF; DNA: TGTGCCAGCACCCTGTGGACAGCGGGAGGATCTAAAAACATTCAGTACTTC; length: 17; D: TRBD2; size: -; J: TRBJ2-4; V: TRBV5-6
CDR3: CASSQDELAGGEFSYEQYF; DNA: TGCGCCAGCAGCCAAGATGAACTAGCGGGGGGCGAATTCTCCTACGAGCAGTACTTC; length: 19; D: TRBD2; size: -; J: TRBJ2-7; V: TRBV4-1
CDR3: CASSYSSSDPYNEQFF; DNA: TGTGCCAGCAGTTACTCTTCTAGTGATCCCTACAATGAGCAGTTCTTC; length: 16; D: -; size: -; J: TRBJ2-1; V: TRBV6-5
CDR3: CASTIGGYGYTF; DNA: TGTGCCAGTACCATCGGGGGCTATGGCTACACCTTC; length: 12; D: -; size: -; J: TRBJ1-2; V: TRBV19
CDR3: CASSLGHSYEQYF; DNA: TGTGCCAGCAGCTTGGGCCACTCCTACGAGCAGTACTTC; length: 13; D: -; size: -; J: TRBJ2-7; V: TRBV21-1
CDR3: CASSQDAGYTNEKLFF; DNA: TGCGCCAGCAGCCAAGATGCGGGGTATACTAATGAAAAACTGTTTTTT; length: 16; D: -; size: once; J: TRBJ1-4; V: TRBV4-1
CDR3: CASSSYLNRASYEQYF; DNA: TGCGCCAGCAGCTCCTATCTTAACAGGGCAAGCTACGAGCAGTACTTC; length: 16; D: -; size: -; J: TRBJ2-7; V: TRBV5-1
CDR3: CASSLLFGLDETQYF; DNA: TGTGCCAGCAGCCTATTATTTGGGTTGGATGAGACCCAGTACTTC; length: 15; D: -; size: -; J: TRBJ2-5; V: TRBV7-9
CDR3: CASGLSPYNEQFF; DNA: TGTGCTAGTGGTTTGTCGCCATACAATGAGCAGTTCTTC; length: 13; D: -; size: -; J: TRBJ2-1; V: TRBV12-5
CDR3: CASSQDRGNRGYTF; DNA: TGCGCCAGCAGCCAAGATAGGGGGAACAGGGGCTACACCTTC; length: 14; D: -; size: -; J: TRBJ1-2; V: TRBV4-1
CDR3: CASSIEGALGGANTEAFF; DNA: TGTGCCAGTAGTATAGAGGGGGCTCTTGGAGGGGCGAACACTGAAGCTTTCTTT; length: 18; D: -; size: once; J: TRBJ1-1; V: TRBV19
CDR3: CASSQDLGQGTDTQYF; DNA: TGCGCCAGCAGCCAAGATCTCGGACAGGGTACAGATACGCAGTATTTT; length: 16; D: TRBD1; size: -; J: TRBJ2-3; V: TRBV4-3
CDR3: CASSSGGGYQETQYF; DNA: TGCGCCAGCAGCTCGGGCGGGGGGTACCAAGAGACCCAGTACTTC; length: 15; D: TRBD2; size: -; J: TRBJ2-5; V: TRBV10-2
CDR3: CAWSEGTAGYNSPLHF; DNA: TGTGCCTGGAGTGAGGGGACGGCCGGTTATAATTCACCCCTCCACTTT; length: 16; D: -; size: -; J: TRBJ1-6; V: TRBV30
CDR3: CAISVDSSYEQYF; DNA: TGTGCCATCAGTGTTGACAGTTCCTACGAGCAGTACTTC; length: 13; D: -; size: -; J: TRBJ2-7; V: TRBV10-3
CDR3: CASSQEGLAGFSSYEQYF; DNA: TGCGCCAGCAGCCAAGAGGGCCTAGCGGGATTCAGCTCCTACGAGCAGTACTTC; length: 18; D: TRBD2; size: -; J: TRBJ2-7; V: TRBV4-1
CDR3: CASSLKTSGEQYF; DNA: TGTGCCAGCAGCCTTAAGACTAGCGGCGAGCAGTACTTC; length: 13; D: TRBD2; size: -; J: TRBJ2-7; V: TRBV11-2
CDR3: CASSVGGNYNEQFF; DNA: TGTGCCAGCAGCGTAGGCGGCAACTACAATGAGCAGTTCTTC; length: 14; D: -; size: -; J: TRBJ2-1; V: TRBV9
CDR3: CASSKGPTTTVDTQYF; DNA: TGTGCCAGCAGCAAGGGACCGACAACCACAGTCGATACGCAGTATTTT; length: 16; D: -; size: -; J: TRBJ2-3; V: TRBV11-2
CDR3: CASSPWSGGAYNEQFF; DNA: TGTGCCAGCAGCCCTTGGTCCGGGGGAGCCTACAATGAGCAGTTCTTC; length: 16; D: -; size: -; J: TRBJ2-1; V: TRBV9
CDR3: CASSSTVGGEAFF; DNA: TGTGCCAGCAGCTCAACGGTTGGAGGTGAAGCTTTCTTT; length: 13; D: -; size: -; J: TRBJ1-1; V: TRBV7-3
CDR3: CASSPQDNEQFF; DNA: TGTGCCAGCAGCCCGCAGGACAATGAGCAGTTCTTC; length: 12; D: -; size: -; J: TRBJ2-1; V: TRBV7-9
CDR3: CASSLPANTEAFF; DNA: TGTGCCAGCAGCTTACCGGCGAACACTGAAGCTTTCTTT; length: 13; D: -; size: -; J: TRBJ1-1; V: TRBV7-9
CDR3: CASSANKGQYF; DNA: TGTGCCAGCAGTGCTAATAAGGGGCAGTACTTC; length: 11; D: -; size: -; J: TRBJ2-7; V: TRBV6-6
CDR3: CASRHENSGPYEQYF; DNA: TGTGCCAGCAGACACGAGAACTCGGGGCCCTACGAGCAGTACTTC; length: 15; D: -; size: -; J: TRBJ2-7; V: TRBV13
CDR3: CASTTSGGGTNEKLFF; DNA: TGCGCCAGCACCACAAGCGGGGGAGGGACTAATGAAAAACTGTTTTTT; length: 16; D: -; size: -; J: TRBJ1-4; V: TRBV4-1
CDR3: CASSPSGSSYEQYF; DNA: TGTGCCAGCAGCCCTAGCGGGAGTTCCTACGAGCAGTACTTC; length: 14; D: TRBD2; size: -; J: TRBJ2-7; V: TRBV11-3
CDR3: CASSQGYSNQPQHF; DNA: TGTGCCAGCAGCCAGGGGTATAGCAATCAGCCCCAGCATTTT; length: 14; D: -; size: -; J: TRBJ1-5; V: TRBV5-6
CDR3: CASSAGGFPDTQYF; DNA: TGTGCCAGCAGCGCAGGAGGGTTCCCAGATACGCAGTATTTT; length: 14; D: -; size: -; J: TRBJ2-3; V: TRBV9
CDR3: CAISTQTSGVPYEQYF; DNA: TGTGCCATCAGCACTCAAACTAGCGGGGTCCCCTACGAGCAGTACTTC; length: 16; D: TRBD2; size: -; J: TRBJ2-7; V: TRBV10-3
CDR3: CASSSITGEYEQYF; DNA: TGTGCCAGCAGCTCCATCACAGGGGAGTACGAGCAGTACTTC; length: 14; D: TRBD1; size: -; J: TRBJ2-7; V: TRBV7-9